This T cell receptor (beta chain) is from a study of T cells in Graves' hyperthyroidism and ophthalmopathy. Exclusion of a patient resulted from uncontrolled infection, other autoimmune disease, pregnancy or lactation. This clonotype showed up many times. Amplification targeted TCR beta CDR3 regions from RNA transcripts. A first-round RT-PCR of the TCR CDR3 used the HTBI primer set. One entry per CDR3 protein, called by TCRdb with MiXCR from the multiplex PCR reads. The sample consists of roughly 630,000 distinct CDR3 sequences, 15% to 18% of them appearing once. From germline, CDR1 is DFQATT and CDR2 SNEGSKA (reference sequence). V was pared by 2 bases and J by 12 bases, with 23 bases between. The CDR3 runs 15 residues.

The rearrangement uses TRBV20-1 and TRBJ2-1, with D possibly being TRBD1 (6 bases). The receptor was derived from a woman aged 25 to 39 with Graves' hyperthyroidism. The sequenced sample was blood. CDR3 protein: CSARSGQGPLQGQFF. The CDR3 nucleotides are TGCAGTGCTAGAAGTGGCCAGGGCCCCCTACAGGGGCAGTTCTTC.